Listed here are 20 T cell receptor beta chains from one sample, sequenced in a study of blood T cells in healthy people across ages. Alongside a J-beta primer mix, a sample-barcoded 5' primer served in a second PCR lasting about 7 to 12 cycles. Each CDR3 protein gets one entry after TCRdb re-called the 5' RACE reads with MiXCR. The sample yields over 1,500,000 distinct CDR3 sequences, around 48% seen once. The sample comprised blood. The receptors derive from a woman between 40 and 55 years old in good health.

This clonotype appeared a few times. The chain employs TRBV20-1 and TRBJ2-3, with D perhaps matching TRBD2 (7 bases). This CDR3 comprises 16 residues. From germline, CDR1 is DFQATT and CDR2 SNEGSKA (reference sequence). V was pared by 3 bases and J by 0 bases, with 16 bases between. This chain's CDR3 is CSARQSGRGSTDTQYF. The CDR3 nucleotides read TGCAGTGCTAGGCAATCGGGGAGGGGGAGCACAGATACGCAGTATTTT.

The chain recombines TRBV20-1 with TRBJ1-5, with TRBD1 as a possible D gene (6 bases). The CDR3 totals 15 residues. V shed 0 bases and J shed 3 bases, with 12 bases lying between them. From germline, CDR1 is DFQATT and CDR2 SNEGSKA (reference sequence). CDR3 protein: CSARDRRGSNQPQHF. CDR3 coding DNA: TGCAGTGCTAGAGATCGCAGGGGCTCCAATCAGCCCCAGCATTTT.

Here the CDR3 reads CASGPADLNEQFF. Here the CDR3 DNA reads TGTGCCAGCGGTCCGGCGGACCTCAATGAGCAGTTCTTC. The J gene is TRBJ2-1, the V gene TRBV28; no clear D gene. The V end was cut by 8 bases, the J end by 6 bases, with 14 bases between. This CDR3 is built from 13 residues. Germline CDR1 is MDHEN and CDR2 is SYDVKM.

The chain has TRBV15 and TRBJ1-2, with TRBD1 matching 7 bases. The J segment lost 2 bases and the V segment lost 0 bases, leaving 6 bases of the junction unmatched. The length of the CDR3 is 16 residues. Germline assignment: CDR1 LNHNV and CDR2 YYDKDF (reference sequence). CDR3 bases: TGTGCCACCAGCAGAGATCGGGGGACAGAGAACTATGGCTACACCTTC. Its translation: CATSRDRGTENYGYTF.

This chain links TRBV20-1 with TRBJ1-1; 8 nucleotides match TRBD1. Germline CDR1 is DFQATT and CDR2 is SNEGSKA (reference sequence). V gave up 2 bases and J gave up 0 bases; unmatched junction bases: 8. There are 16 residues in the CDR3. CDR3 in amino acids: CSARWTGLALNTEAFF. CDR3 in DNA: TGCAGTGCTAGATGGACAGGGTTAGCCTTGAACACTGAAGCTTTCTTT.

This clonotype was observed once. V gene TRBV2 combines with J gene TRBJ1-6; D uncertain. Germline V gene data show CDR1 as SNHLY and CDR2 as FYNNEI. Trimming cost V 7 bases and J 3 bases, with 10 bases left between them. The CDR3 is made up of 14 amino acids. The CDR3 spells CASTIDDYNSPLHF. CDR3 nucleotide sequence: TGTGCCAGCACCATCGACGACTATAATTCACCCCTCCACTTT.

To note about this clonotype: The junction shows a germline mismatch at one end, possibly a read error. CDR3 bases: TGTGCCAACAGTAAATCCGTGGGTCGCCCGGAGACCCAGTACTTC. Its translation: CANSKSVGRPETQYF. The chain carries TRBV28 and TRBJ2-5; D is unclear. The CDR3 is made up of 15 amino acids. Germline V gene lookup returns CDR1 MDHEN and CDR2 SYDVKM.

The gene calls are TRBV29-1 and TRBJ2-3; 7 positions match TRBD1. The CDR3 length is 14 residues. The trim removed 7 bases at V and 6 bases at J, leaving 13 bases unmatched. CDR1 and CDR2 from the germline V gene are SQVTM and ANQGSEA. As DNA, the CDR3 is TGCAGCGCTCCCTGGGCAGGGGGACCGGATACGCAGTATTTT. Protein sequence: CSAPWAGGPDTQYF.

This clonotype was observed a few times. The chain uses TRBV5-1 and TRBJ2-5; 8 positions match TRBD1. The CDR3 is 16 residues long. V trimming: 1 base; J trimming: 4 bases; junction bases outside the gene matches: 9. From germline, CDR1 is SGHRS and CDR2 YFSETQ. The CDR3 loop is CASSLSARGRGETQYF. CDR3 nucleotides: TGCGCCAGCAGCTTGAGCGCCAGGGGGCGAGGAGAGACCCAGTACTTC.

The genes are TRBV7-3 and TRBJ2-5; D is ambiguous. The germline V gene has CDR1 SGHTA and CDR2 FQGTGA. Trimming cost V 4 bases and J 11 bases, with 17 bases left between them. The CDR3 sequence is 13 residues long. The CDR3, as DNA: TGTGCCAGCAGCTCCCCCGGATACAATGAGCAGTACTTC. This sequence encodes CASSSPGYNEQYF.

The rearrangement uses TRBV7-9 and TRBJ2-1; 7 bases match TRBD1. Losses at the gene ends were 1 base for V and 6 bases for J; bases not matched to a gene: 6. Germline loops: CDR1 SEHNR, CDR2 FQNEAQ (reference sequence). The CDR3 has 15 amino acids. The CDR3 spells CASSLDGTVSNEQFF. The DNA for the CDR3 is TGTGCCAGCAGCTTAGATGGGACAGTCAGCAATGAGCAGTTCTTC. The full variable domain, in which reference TRBV7-9 and TRBJ2-1 provide the parts outside the CDR3, is DTGVSQNPRHKITKRGQNVTFRCDPISEHNRLYWYRQTLGQGPEFLTYFQNEAQLEKSRLLSDRFSAERPKGSFSTLEIQRTEQGDSAMYLCASSLDGTVSNEQFFGPGTRLTVL.

The rearrangement joins TRBV4-2 to TRBJ2-1; D not resolved. TRBJ2-7 explains the end of the DNA better; the J call may be wrong. This CDR3 has 15 residues. CDR1 and CDR2 (germline): LGHNA, YNFKEQ. CDR3 nucleotide sequence: TGTGCCAGCAGCCAAGGGAGTGTGGGCTACAATGAGCAGTACTTC. This codes for CASSQGSVGYNEQYF.

The table lists this clonotype with a few counts. V and J are TRBV29-1 and TRBJ1-1, with TRBD1 matching over 8 bases. Germline CDR1 is SQVTM and CDR2 is ANQGSEA. The CDR3 spans 12 residues. J lost 1 base, V lost 7 bases, and 2 bases had no gene match. The CDR3, as DNA: TGCAGCGCGGGACAGGCGAACACTGAAGCTTTCTTT. Translated, it gives CSAGQANTEAFF.

The chain has TRBV5-1 and TRBJ1-2, with D maybe TRBD1 (5 bases). The CDR3 totals 17 residues. V lost 4 bases to trimming and J lost 0 bases, with 19 bases between them. CDR1 and CDR2 (germline): SGHRS, YFSETQ. CDR3 DNA: TGCGCCAGCAGCCTCCGGAGGGGTCGTAATACTAACTATGGCTACACCTTC. Amino acid sequence: CASSLRRGRNTNYGYTF.

The chain couples TRBV7-2 to TRBJ1-2, with no clear D. CDR1 SGHTA and CDR2 FQGNSA come from the germline V gene. The CDR3 runs 12 residues. V was pared by 2 bases and J by 7 bases, with 8 bases between. The DNA of the CDR3 is TGTGCCAGCAGCTTAAGAAAGATTGGCTACACCTTC. It encodes CASSLRKIGYTF.

V and J are TRBV5-1 and TRBJ2-3, with D unresolved. The ends were cut back, 3 bases at V and 0 bases at J, with 11 bases in the middle. Germline values: CDR1 SGHRS, CDR2 YFSETQ. The CDR3 contains 15 residues. For the CDR3, the DNA is TGCGCCAGCAGCTCAATCGCGTTTAGCACAGATACGCAGTATTTT. It is translated as CASSSIAFSTDTQYF.

The chain employs TRBV5-1 and TRBJ1-2, with 9 bases lining up with TRBD1. The germline CDR1 and CDR2 sequences are SGHRS and YFSETQ. Losses at the gene ends were 3 bases for V and 7 bases for J; bases not matched to a gene: 7. This CDR3 has 14 residues. For the CDR3, the DNA is TGCGCCAGCAGCTGGGACAGGGTTGAGAGTGGCTACACCTTC. It translates to CASSWDRVESGYTF.

This clonotype was observed a handful of times. The V and J genes are TRBV18 and TRBJ2-7; no definite D call. With 6 bases removed from V and 1 base from J, the gap between germline ends came to 13 bases. This CDR3 is 14 amino acids long. CDR1 and CDR2 (germline): KGHSH, LQKENI. The CDR3 DNA reads TGTGCCAGCTCCCAGCTTGGCGAATCCTACGAGCAGTACTTC. It codes for CASSQLGESYEQYF.

This clonotype came up once. The chain has TRBV25-1 and TRBJ1-2, with D perhaps matching TRBD1 (6 bases). This CDR3 is built from 15 residues. In germline, CDR1 is MGHDK, CDR2 SYGVNS. V dropped 3 bases and J dropped 4 bases, with 15 bases sitting between them. As DNA, the CDR3 is TGTGCCAGCAGTGAGTGGGGACATGTAGCCTATGGCTACACCTTC. As protein: CASSEWGHVAYGYTF.

The V and J genes are TRBV6-2 or TRBV6-3 and TRBJ2-1; 12 bases map to TRBD2. Germline CDR1 MNHEY, CDR2 SVGEGT. This CDR3 has 19 residues. The V segment lost 2 bases and the J segment 0 bases; nucleotides outside the gene matches: 8. CDR3 DNA sequence: TGTGCCAGCAGTTACCTAGCGGGGGGGCCGATCAGCTCCTACAATGAGCAGTTCTTC. Translation gives CASSYLAGGPISSYNEQFF.